These 9 T cell receptor beta chains were all obtained from the same sample, sequenced in a study of regulatory T cells in long-lasting Graves disease. The time point is: newly diagnosed GD, antithyroid drugs for less than 3 months. Extracted RNA from PBMCs served as the source of the TCR library. TCR beta libraries were built with iRepertoire HTBI primers and Arm-PCR of CDR3 regions. TCRdb used MiXCR to reprocess the multiplex PCR reads, holding one entry per CDR3 protein. The sample includes over 500,000 distinct CDR3 sequences, approximately 15% of them seen just once. This sample was shared with a second study, whose subject was T cells in Graves' hyperthyroidism and ophthalmopathy.

The sequencing used peripheral blood mononuclear cells (PBMCs), collected at new diagnosis, from a patient treated with antithyroid drugs. The receptor set was obtained from a woman aged 25 to 39 with Graves disease.

The chain joins TRBV6-1 to TRBJ1-5, with TRBD1 as a possible D gene (6 bases). The CDR3 length is 15 residues. V was clipped by 6 bases and J by 2 bases, with 14 bases between them. Germline CDR1 is MNHNS and CDR2 is SASEGT. This CDR3 reads CASSREGVGNQPQHF. The CDR3 DNA is TGTGCCAGCAGCCGGGAGGGGGTTGGCAATCAGCCCCAGCATTTT.

A few counts support this clonotype. The rearrangement joins TRBV2 to TRBJ2-2, with TRBD2 identical over 8 bases. CDR1 SNHLY and CDR2 FYNNEI come from the germline V gene. V lost 3 bases and J lost 10; bases outside the gene matches: 13. The CDR3 is 16 amino acids. CDR3 in DNA: TGTGCCAGCAGTGAGAGGAGCGGGAGTGCGGCCGAGGAGCTGTTTTTT. Translating it yields CASSERSGSAAEELFF.

This clonotype was observed a few times. V is TRBV3-1 and J is TRBJ2-7, with D perhaps TRBD2 (7 bases). CDR1 LGHDT and CDR2 YNNKEL come from the germline V gene (reference sequence). V lost 1 base to trimming and J lost 2 bases, with 12 bases between them. CDR3 length equals 15 residues. CDR3 in DNA: TGTGCCAGCAGCCAAGTTATGGGGGGGCCCTACGAGCAGTACTTC. Amino acids: CASSQVMGGPYEQYF.

This clonotype has a count of ten or more. The genes are TRBV10-3 and TRBJ1-5; tentatively, D is TRBD1 (6 bases). The CDR3 totals 15 residues. The V and J ends lost 0 bases and 3 bases respectively, with 9 bases between them. The germline V gene encodes CDR1 ENHRY and CDR2 SYGVKD. The CDR3 is CAISESAGVNQPQHF. The CDR3 region has the DNA TGTGCCATCAGTGAGTCGGCAGGGGTCAATCAGCCCCAGCATTTT.

This clonotype was detected many times. The V and J genes are TRBV28 and TRBJ2-7; possibly TRBD1 for D (6 bases). V was trimmed by 9 bases and J by 2 bases, leaving 14 bases between them. The CDR3 contains 13 residues. Germline V gene lookup returns CDR1 MDHEN and CDR2 SYDVKM. The CDR3: CASYRQVPYEQYF. DNA for the CDR3: TGTGCCAGTTACAGACAGGTTCCCTACGAGCAGTACTTC.

The chain carries TRBV5-1 and TRBJ1-3; 7 bases match TRBD1. The germline V gene encodes CDR1 SGHRS and CDR2 YFSETQ. CDR3 length equals 16 residues. Trimming at V came to 9 bases and at J to 0 bases, leaving 12 bases not matched to a gene. CDR3 sequence reads: CATRQGLGYSGNTIYF. The CDR3, as DNA: TGCGCCACACGACAGGGCTTGGGCTACTCTGGAAACACCATATATTTT.

There are a few counts of this clonotype. This chain connects TRBV30 to TRBJ2-1, with 7 bases aligning to TRBD2. Trimming took 2 bases from V and 2 from J; bases not matched to a gene: 3. In germline, CDR1 is GTSNPN, CDR2 SVGIG (reference sequence). The CDR3 consists of 14 residues. The CDR3 DNA sequence: TGTGCCTGGAGTTTGGGAGGGACCTACAATGAGCAGTTCTTC. Its protein product is CAWSLGGTYNEQFF.

This clonotype came up a few times. The chain is built from TRBV25-1 and TRBJ1-4; 10 bases fit TRBD1. The trim removed 0 bases at V and 8 bases at J, leaving 3 bases unmatched. Germline CDR1 is MGHDK and CDR2 is SYGVNS. The CDR3 sequence is 15 residues long. CDR3 in amino acids: CASSEYRDRGEKLFF. For the CDR3, the DNA is TGTGCCAGCAGTGAATATCGGGACAGGGGAGAAAAACTGTTTTTT.

This chain links TRBV7-2 with TRBJ1-3; 8 bases fit TRBD1. Germline V gives CDR1 SGHTA, CDR2 FQGNSA. The length of the CDR3 is 15 residues. Trimming took 5 bases from V and 4 from J; bases not matched to a gene: 7. This chain's CDR3 is CASSPDRGGGNTIYF. The CDR3, as DNA: TGTGCCAGCAGCCCAGACAGGGGTGGGGGAAACACCATATATTTT. The full variable domain, in which reference TRBV7-2 and TRBJ1-3 provide the parts outside the CDR3, is GAGVSQSPSNKVTEKGKDVELRCDPISGHTALYWYRQSLGQGLEFLIYFQGNSAPDKSGLPSDRFSAERTGGSVSTLTIQRTQQEDSAVYLCASSPDRGGGNTIYFGEGSWLTVV.